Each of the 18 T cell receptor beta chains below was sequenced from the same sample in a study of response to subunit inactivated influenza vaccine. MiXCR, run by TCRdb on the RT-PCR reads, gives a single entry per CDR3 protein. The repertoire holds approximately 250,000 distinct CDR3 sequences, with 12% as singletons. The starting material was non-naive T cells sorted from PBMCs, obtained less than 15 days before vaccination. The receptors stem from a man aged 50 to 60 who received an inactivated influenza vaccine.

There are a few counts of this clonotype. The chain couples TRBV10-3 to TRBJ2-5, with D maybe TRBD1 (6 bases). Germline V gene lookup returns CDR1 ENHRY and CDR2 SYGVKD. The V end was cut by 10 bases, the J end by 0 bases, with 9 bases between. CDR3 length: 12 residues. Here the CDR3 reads CATWDNQETQYF. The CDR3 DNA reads TGTGCCACCTGGGACAACCAAGAGACCCAGTACTTC.

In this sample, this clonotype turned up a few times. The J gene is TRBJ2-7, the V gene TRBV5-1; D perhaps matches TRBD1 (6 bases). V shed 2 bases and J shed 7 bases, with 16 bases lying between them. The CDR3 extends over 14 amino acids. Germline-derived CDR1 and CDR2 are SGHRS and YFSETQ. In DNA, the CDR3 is TGCGCCAGCAGCTTAGCGGCAGGGGTCCGGGAGCAGTACTTC. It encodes CASSLAAGVREQYF.

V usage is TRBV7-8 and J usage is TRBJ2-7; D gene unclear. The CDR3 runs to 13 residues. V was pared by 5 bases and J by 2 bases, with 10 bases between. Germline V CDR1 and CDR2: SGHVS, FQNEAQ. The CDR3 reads CASSPFGAYEQYF. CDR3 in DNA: TGTGCCAGCAGCCCGTTTGGGGCCTACGAGCAGTACTTC.

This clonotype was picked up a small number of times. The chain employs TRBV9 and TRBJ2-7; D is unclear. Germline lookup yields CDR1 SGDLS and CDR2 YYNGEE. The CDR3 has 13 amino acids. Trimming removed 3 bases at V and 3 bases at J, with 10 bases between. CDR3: CASSAQENYEQYF. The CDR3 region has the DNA TGTGCCAGCAGCGCTCAAGAAAACTACGAGCAGTACTTC.

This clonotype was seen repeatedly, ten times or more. The CDR3 sequence: CASSFAGSYEQYF. In DNA, the CDR3 is TGTGCCAGCAGTTTCGCCGGGAGCTACGAGCAGTACTTC. V usage is TRBV12-3 or TRBV12-4 and J usage is TRBJ2-7; maybe TRBD2 (6 bases). Trimming took 3 bases from V and 3 from J, leaving 9 bases between them. This CDR3 region has 13 residues.

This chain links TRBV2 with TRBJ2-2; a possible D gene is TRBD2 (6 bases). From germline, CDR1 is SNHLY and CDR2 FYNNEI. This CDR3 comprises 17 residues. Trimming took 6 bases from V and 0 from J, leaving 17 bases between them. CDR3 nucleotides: TGTGCCAGCAGACGCGGACTATTCAAAGCGAACACCGGGGAGCTGTTTTTT. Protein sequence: CASRRGLFKANTGELFF.

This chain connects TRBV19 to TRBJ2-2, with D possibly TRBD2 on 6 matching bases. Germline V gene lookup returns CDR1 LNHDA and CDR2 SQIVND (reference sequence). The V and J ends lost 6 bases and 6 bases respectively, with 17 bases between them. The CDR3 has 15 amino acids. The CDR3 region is CASSDYAQRAGELFF. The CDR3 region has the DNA TGTGCCAGTAGCGACTATGCACAGCGGGCCGGGGAGCTGTTTTTT.

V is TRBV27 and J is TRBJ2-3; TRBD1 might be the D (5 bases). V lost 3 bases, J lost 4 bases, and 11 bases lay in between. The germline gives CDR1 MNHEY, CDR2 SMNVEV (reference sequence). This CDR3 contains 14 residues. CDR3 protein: CASSFAGRSDTQYF. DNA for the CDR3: TGTGCCAGCAGTTTTGCAGGGCGGTCAGATACGCAGTATTTT.

CDR3 sequence: CASSEQGPTGEQYF. The CDR3 nucleotides read TGTGCCAGCAGTGAACAGGGACCAACTGGGGAGCAGTACTTC. The chain joins TRBV6-1 to TRBJ2-7, with D perhaps assigned TRBD1 or TRBD2 (5 bases each). CDR3 size: 14 residues. Germline CDR1 reads MNHNS; CDR2 reads SASEGT. Trimming shortened V by 2 bases and J by 7 bases, and 15 bases separated the two germline ends.

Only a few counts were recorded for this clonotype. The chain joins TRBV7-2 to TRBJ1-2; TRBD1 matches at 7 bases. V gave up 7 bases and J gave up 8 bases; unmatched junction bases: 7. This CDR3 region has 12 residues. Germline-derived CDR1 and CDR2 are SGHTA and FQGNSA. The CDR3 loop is CASNNRGGGYTF. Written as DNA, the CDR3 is TGTGCCAGCAATAACAGGGGCGGAGGCTACACCTTC.

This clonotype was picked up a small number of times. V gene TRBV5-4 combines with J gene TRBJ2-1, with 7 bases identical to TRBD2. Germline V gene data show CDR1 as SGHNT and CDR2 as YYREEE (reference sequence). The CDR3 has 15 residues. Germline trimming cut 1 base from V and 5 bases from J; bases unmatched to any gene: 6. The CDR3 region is CASSLSASGNNEQFF. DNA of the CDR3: TGTGCCAGCAGCTTGTCGGCTAGCGGAAACAATGAGCAGTTCTTC.

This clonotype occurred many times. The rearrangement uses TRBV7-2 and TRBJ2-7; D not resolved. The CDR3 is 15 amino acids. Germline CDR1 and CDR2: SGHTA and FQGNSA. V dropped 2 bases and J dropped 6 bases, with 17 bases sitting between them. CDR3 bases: TGTGCCAGCAGCTTAATGGCGGTGACCGGAGCCGAGCAGTACTTC. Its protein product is CASSLMAVTGAEQYF.

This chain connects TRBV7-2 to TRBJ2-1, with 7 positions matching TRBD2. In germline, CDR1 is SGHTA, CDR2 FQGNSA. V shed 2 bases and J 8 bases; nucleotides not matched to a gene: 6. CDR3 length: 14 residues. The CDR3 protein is CASSLTSERHEQFF. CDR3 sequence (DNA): TGTGCCAGCAGCTTAACTAGCGAGAGGCATGAGCAGTTCTTC.

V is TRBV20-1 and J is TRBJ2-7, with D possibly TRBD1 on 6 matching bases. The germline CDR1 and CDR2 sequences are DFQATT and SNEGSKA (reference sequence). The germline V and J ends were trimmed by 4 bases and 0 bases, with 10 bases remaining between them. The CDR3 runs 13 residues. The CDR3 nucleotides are TGCAGTGCTACTTACAGGGTCTCCTACGAGCAGTACTTC. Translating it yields CSATYRVSYEQYF.

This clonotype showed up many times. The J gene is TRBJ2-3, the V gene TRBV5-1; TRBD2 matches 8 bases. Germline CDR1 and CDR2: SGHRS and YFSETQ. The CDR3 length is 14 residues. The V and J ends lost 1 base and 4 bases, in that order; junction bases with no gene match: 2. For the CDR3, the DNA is TGCGCCAGCAGCTTGACAGCGGGAGCAGATACGCAGTATTTT. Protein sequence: CASSLTAGADTQYF.

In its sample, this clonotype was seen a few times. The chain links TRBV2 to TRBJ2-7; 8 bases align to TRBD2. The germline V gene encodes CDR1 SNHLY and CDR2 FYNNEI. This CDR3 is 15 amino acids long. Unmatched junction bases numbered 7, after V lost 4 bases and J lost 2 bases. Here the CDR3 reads CASSGLGLDPYEQYF. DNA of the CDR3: TGTGCCAGCAGTGGCCTGGGACTAGACCCCTACGAGCAGTACTTC.

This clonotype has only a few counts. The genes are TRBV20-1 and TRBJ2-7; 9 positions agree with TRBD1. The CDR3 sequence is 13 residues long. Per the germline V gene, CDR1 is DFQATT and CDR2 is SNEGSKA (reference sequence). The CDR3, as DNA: TGCAGCCCGGGACAGGGTATCTCCTACGAGCAGTACTTC. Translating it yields CSPGQGISYEQYF.

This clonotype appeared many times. CDR3 region: CASSWGGAGAETQYF. The CDR3 DNA follows: TGTGCCAGCAGCTGGGGGGGGGCAGGGGCAGAGACCCAGTACTTC. V is TRBV7-2 and J is TRBJ2-5; D might be TRBD2 (7 bases). Germline CDR1 and CDR2: SGHTA and FQGNSA. The CDR3 loop spans 15 amino acids. V lost 4 bases to trimming and J lost 4 bases, with 16 bases between them. The full variable domain, in which reference TRBV7-2 and TRBJ2-5 provide the parts outside the CDR3, is GAGVSQSPSNKVTEKGKDVELRCDPISGHTALYWYRQSLGQGLEFLIYFQGNSAPDKSGLPSDRFSAERTGGSVSTLTIQRTQQEDSAVYLCASSWGGAGAETQYFGPGTRLLVL.